A selection of T cell receptor beta chains follows, all from one sample in a study of cytomegalovirus exposure and HLA in healthy donors. Here immunoSEQ multiplex PCR was the method, and the copy in TCRdb shows in-frame clones only, minus some. This sample has roughly 100,000 clones, with more than 60% found just once. The sample consisted of PBMCs. The receptor source for this set is a man in his forties in good health and CMV-seronegative. Each CDR3 is given with its conserved first and last residue. D genes are given only for firm matches. Clone size is given for some rows only: seen once, a few or many times, or a class if the clone is expanded.

-	-	TRBJ1-2	TRBV10-3	TGTGCCATCAGTGAGGCGGGGGGCAGGGGCGACGGCTACACCTTC	CAISEAGGRGDGYTF
-	TRBD1	TRBJ1-6	TRBV2	TGTGCCAGCAGTGATCAGGGGGCGTCGAATTCACCCCTCCACTTT	CASSDQGASNSPLHF
-	-	TRBJ2-6	TRBV15	TGTGCCACCAGCAGAGAACAGGGATTCTCCTCTGGGGCCAACGTCCTGACTTTC	CATSREQGFSSGANVLTF
-	-	TRBJ1-5	TRBV6-1	TGTGCCAGCAGTGAAGGTTATAGCAATCAGCCCCAGCATTTT	CASSEGYSNQPQHF
-	TRBD2	TRBJ2-7	TRBV7-2	TGTGCCAGCAGCTTAGAGCGGGGGGCCCACTACGAGCAGTACTTC	CASSLERGAHYEQYF
-	-	TRBJ1-1	TRBV5-4	TGTGCCAGCAGCTTGGACAATCTTGTAGCTTTCTTT	CASSLDNLVAFF
-	TRBD1	TRBJ2-2	TRBV18	TGTGCCAGCTCCCCGAGGCAGGGGGTACTGAACACCGGGGAGCTGTTTTTT	CASSPRQGVLNTGELFF
few	-	TRBJ2-3	TRBV4-2	TGTGCCAGCAGCCCCGACTCCGCTAGCACAGATACGCAGTATTTT	CASSPDSASTDTQYF
-	TRBD1	TRBJ1-6	TRBV5-1	TGCGCCAGCAGCCACCTCGGGCAGGGGGACAATTCACCCCTCCACTTT	CASSHLGQGDNSPLHF
-	TRBD1	TRBJ1-1	TRBV6-5	TGTGCCAGCAGTTCCACAGGGGTTGGAGCTTTCTTT	CASSSTGVGAFF
-	-	TRBJ2-7	TRBV5-1	TGCGCCAGCAGCCCGGAACAGGCTTACGAGCAGTACTTC	CASSPEQAYEQYF
-	-	TRBJ2-4	TRBV6-1	TGTGCCAGCAGTGCCGGCGGGGCGCAAAACATTCAGTACTTC	CASSAGGAQNIQYF
-	-	TRBJ1-2	TRBV27	TGTGCCAGCAGTTTTAATAATCCGGCTAACTATGGCTACACCTTC	CASSFNNPANYGYTF
-	TRBD2	TRBJ2-2	TRBV10-3	TGTGCCATCACCTCCCCCGAGCGGGGGGCGAACACCGGGGAGCTGTTTTTT	CAITSPERGANTGELFF
-	TRBD2	TRBJ2-7	TRBV9	TGTGCCAGCAGCGTAGAGGCCTTAGCGGGGGGCTACGAGCAGTACTTC	CASSVEALAGGYEQYF
-	-	TRBJ2-2	TRBV6-5	TGTGCCAGCAGATCCGTTCTTGAGTCTGACGGGGAGCTGTTTTTT	CASRSVLESDGELFF
few	-	TRBJ1-4	TRBV15	TGTGCCACCAGCAGAGACGGGGGACCAGGGGAAAAACTGTTTTTT	CATSRDGGPGEKLFF
-	-	TRBJ2-6	TRBV11-2	TGTGCCAGCACTTTTCGTGGGGCCAACGTCCTGACTTTC	CASTFRGANVLTF
-	TRBD1	TRBJ2-7	TRBV27	TGTGCCAGCAGAACGGACAGGGGGATCTCCTACGAGCAGTACTTC	CASRTDRGISYEQYF
-	TRBD1	TRBJ2-7	TRBV5-1	TGCGCCAGCAGCAGGGACAGGGGCGCCTACGAGCAGTACTTC	CASSRDRGAYEQYF
-	-	TRBJ2-3	TRBV5-1	TGCGCCAGCAGCTTGGACTTAGATACGCAGTATTTT	CASSLDLDTQYF
few	-	TRBJ2-5	TRBV21-1	TGTGCCAGCAGCAAATTTAGCGGGGGAGAAGAGACCCAGTACTTC	CASSKFSGGEETQYF
-	-	TRBJ1-4	TRBV6-6	TGTGCCAGCAGTCAGGGTGCAACTAATGAAAAACTGTTTTTT	CASSQGATNEKLFF
few	-	TRBJ2-5	TRBV7-2	TGTGCCAGCAGCTTAGTTCGAGAGACCCAGTACTTC	CASSLVRETQYF
-	-	TRBJ1-1	TRBV5-1	TGCGCCAGCAGCTTGACAGCTGGGAACACTGAAGCTTTCTTT	CASSLTAGNTEAFF
few	-	TRBJ2-5	TRBV6-5	TGTGCCAGCACCACTCTGGGGCTTCTTTGGTACTTC	CASTTLGLLWYF
few	-	TRBJ1-2	TRBV5-5	TGTGCCAGCAGCTTGGGGTCTTGGCCTGGCTATGGCTACACCTTC	CASSLGSWPGYGYTF
-	-	TRBJ2-3	TRBV1	TGCACCAGCAGCCCCCCAGCGGTGAGGGCCGCAGATACGCAGTATTTT	CTSSPPAVRAADTQYF
-	-	TRBJ1-1	TRBV5-6	TGTGCCAGCAGCTGGGACCCGGCGGGGGAAGCTTTCTTT	CASSWDPAGEAFF